A single sample is the source of the 19 T cell receptor beta chains below, sequenced in a study of immune cell composition in non-small cell lung cancer (dated by TCRdb to about 2017). The protocol used for the library was the immunoSEQ multiplex PCR assay. The table was pulled from immuneACCESS by TCRdb, which kept in-frame rearrangements only. Such tables lose some clones; where checked, under half of the loss comes from unresolved V genes, and the rest has no known cause. For this sample the table gives around 3,200 clones, of which about 74% were detected only once. The ten most abundant clones make up 3.5% to 5.5% of the sample. Sequencing input: lung tumor tissue. These receptors were taken from a human donor with non-small cell lung cancer.

The table lists this clone with a count of one. The chain carries TRBV19 and TRBJ1-2, with 10 bases matching TRBD1. V dropped 3 bases and J dropped 8; count of bases not matched to a gene: 6. Germline CDR1 is LNHDA and CDR2 is SQIVND (reference sequence). The CDR3 spans 14 residues. DNA for the CDR3: TGTGCCAGTAGTATCCGGGACAGGGGAGGCGGCTACACCTTC. The encoded protein is CASSIRDRGGGYTF.

The chain has TRBV7-7 and TRBJ2-3, with D perhaps TRBD1 (6 bases). This CDR3 has 15 amino acids. V lost 6 bases and J lost 0, with 13 bases in between. Germline lookup yields CDR1 SSHAT and CDR2 FNYEAQ (reference sequence). CDR3 loop: CASRQQGSSTDTQYF. The CDR3 nucleotides read TGTGCCAGCAGACAACAGGGTAGCAGCACAGATACGCAGTATTTT.

This chain uses TRBV28 with TRBJ1-6; TRBD1 matches at 9 bases. The CDR3 is 16 residues long. V dropped 7 bases and J dropped 7; count of bases not matched to a gene: 11. Per germline, CDR1 MDHEN and CDR2 SYDVKM. In nucleotides, the CDR3 is TGTGCCAGCACCTCGGACAGGGGCTTCGGGAATTCACCCCTCCACTTT. This encodes CASTSDRGFGNSPLHF.

CDR3 nucleotides: TGCAGCGTTGAAAAGGGGGTTGGGTACGAGCAGTACTTC. Its translation: CSVEKGVGYEQYF. The chain couples TRBV29-1 to TRBJ2-7; tentatively, D is TRBD1 (6 bases). V lost 2 bases and J 4 bases, leaving 12 bases between the germline ends. CDR1 is SQVTM, CDR2 ANQGSEA, per germline. CDR3 length equals 13 residues.

The chain is built from TRBV2 and TRBJ1-6; TRBD1 matches at 8 bases. The CDR3 length is 14 residues. V was pared by 8 bases and J by 7 bases, with 7 bases of the junction left unmatched. From germline, CDR1 is SNHLY and CDR2 FYNNEI. This CDR3 is CASLKQGGNSPLHF. The CDR3 DNA follows: TGTGCCAGCCTTAAACAGGGGGGAAATTCACCCCTCCACTTT.

The gene calls are TRBV5-1 and TRBJ2-1; 12 bases are a match to TRBD2. In germline, CDR1 is SGHRS, CDR2 YFSETQ. The CDR3 loop spans 15 amino acids. Losses at the gene ends were 4 bases for V and 7 bases for J; bases not matched to a gene: 6. CDR3 bases: TGCGCCAGCAGCGGAACCGGGACTAGCGGGAATGAGCAGTTCTTC. Translated: CASSGTGTSGNEQFF.

The J gene is TRBJ2-2, the V gene TRBV7-7, with D possibly TRBD1 on 5 matching bases. The CDR3 has 16 amino acids. Germline values: CDR1 SSHAT, CDR2 FNYEAQ (reference sequence). V was pared by 3 bases and J by 2 bases, with 13 bases between. CDR3 DNA: TGTGCCAGCAGCTTGGTACCGGACACCAACACCGGGGAGCTGTTTTTT. It specifies CASSLVPDTNTGELFF.

The chain is built from TRBV21-1 and TRBJ2-3; the D call in the table, TRBD2, was not verified against the DNA. TRBV21-1 counts as a pseudogene. CDR3 length equals 16 residues. The CDR3 region is CASSPLERGGTDTQYF. The CDR3 region has the DNA TGTGCCAGCAGCCCTCTGGAGCGGGGGGGCACAGATACGCAGTATTTT.

DNA of the CDR3: TGTGCCAGTACCATCCTACAGGGGACCACTTACGAGCAGTACTTC. Translating gives CASTILQGTTYEQYF. V is TRBV28 and J is TRBJ2-7; TRBD1 matches 7 bases. Germline V gene lookup returns CDR1 MDHEN and CDR2 SYDVKM. Losses at the gene ends were 9 bases for V and 4 bases for J; bases not matched to a gene: 15. The CDR3 loop spans 15 amino acids.

The V call is TRBV2, the J call TRBJ1-5; weak D call: TRBD1 (5 bases). The V gene lost 4 bases and the J gene lost 2 bases, with 15 bases spanning the gap. Looked up from germline, CDR1 is SNHLY and CDR2 is FYNNEI. The length of the CDR3 is 16 residues. The CDR3 sequence is CASSGVRSGGNQPQHF. The CDR3, as DNA: TGTGCCAGCAGTGGGGTTAGATCGGGGGGCAATCAGCCCCAGCATTTT.

J is TRBJ2-7 and V is TRBV5-4; 7 nucleotides match TRBD1. Trimming removed 2 bases from V and 5 bases from J; junction bases left unmatched: 22. Germline-derived CDR1 and CDR2 are SGHNT and YYREEE (reference sequence). This CDR3 is 19 amino acids long. The CDR3 nucleotides read TGTGCCAGCAGCTTCAACACGTTGGGTGGGGGACAGCCTGTCGACGAGCAGTACTTC. Translating gives CASSFNTLGGGQPVDEQYF.

By frequency in the sample, this clone is large. The chain recombines TRBV7-8 with TRBJ2-5; 8 bases align to TRBD1. With V trimmed by 3 bases and J by 4 bases, 1 base remained unmatched. The V gene's germline CDR1 is SGHVS and CDR2 FQNEAQ. The CDR3 runs to 13 residues. CDR3 sequence: CASSFDRGETQYF. The CDR3, as DNA: TGTGCCAGCAGCTTCGACAGGGGAGAGACCCAGTACTTC.

The sample holds a few counts of this clone. V gene TRBV5-6 combines with J gene TRBJ2-3; 8 nucleotides line up with TRBD2. Trimming cost V 3 bases and J 9 bases; bases outside gene matches: 15. The CDR3 is 16 amino acids. Germline assignment: CDR1 SGHDT and CDR2 YYEEEE. CDR3: CASSSLYGTSSRTQYF. The CDR3 nucleotides are TGTGCCAGCAGCTCCCTATACGGGACTAGTAGTAGGACGCAGTATTTT.

The chain is built from TRBV5-1 and TRBJ2-1, with 11 nucleotides matching TRBD2. CDR3 size: 16 residues. V lost 2 bases to trimming and J lost 4 bases; unmatched junction nucleotides: 5. Germline V CDR1 and CDR2: SGHRS, YFSETQ. The CDR3 is CASSLIAGGVYNEQFF. The CDR3 region has the DNA TGCGCCAGCAGCTTAATAGCGGGGGGGGTTTACAATGAGCAGTTCTTC.

The V call is TRBV5-1, the J call TRBJ1-1; 10 positions agree with TRBD1. The CDR3 totals 16 residues. The trim removed 4 bases at V and 0 bases at J, leaving 6 bases unmatched. CDR1 is SGHRS and CDR2 is YFSETQ in the germline V gene. CDR3 coding DNA: TGCGCCAGCAGCCTGGGACAGGGGAGCATGAACACTGAAGCTTTCTTT. Protein sequence: CASSLGQGSMNTEAFF. The variable domain in full, with the rest retrieved from reference TRBV5-1 and TRBJ1-1, is KAGVTQTPRYLIKTRGQQVTLSCSPISGHRSVSWYQQTPGQGLQFLFEYFSETQRNKGNFPGRFSGRQFSNSRSEMNVSTLELGDSALYLCASSLGQGSMNTEAFFGQGTRLTVV.

V usage is TRBV30 and J usage is TRBJ2-3; TRBD2 aligns across 15 bases. This CDR3 has 18 amino acids. Losses at the gene ends were 0 bases for V and 5 bases for J; bases not matched to a gene: 9. The germline V gene encodes CDR1 GTSNPN and CDR2 SVGIG (reference sequence). As DNA, the CDR3 is TGTGCCTGGAGTGTAAGAAGGACTAGCGGGGGGGCAGAAGATACGCAGTATTTT. As protein: CAWSVRRTSGGAEDTQYF.

The chain has TRBV10-2 and TRBJ1-1; the D is unclear. The V end was cut by 5 bases, the J end by 6 bases, with 16 bases between. The germline CDR1 and CDR2 sequences are WSHSY and SAAADI. The CDR3 is 14 amino acids. The CDR3: CASSREALSSEAFF. CDR3 coding DNA: TGCGCCAGCAGTCGAGAGGCCCTCAGTTCTGAAGCTTTCTTT.

The chain uses TRBV5-4 and TRBJ2-5; tentative D call: TRBD2 (6 bases). From germline, CDR1 is SGHNT and CDR2 YYREEE (reference sequence). This CDR3 is built from 15 residues. V lost 2 bases and J lost 2, with 13 bases in between. The CDR3 is CASSFGPAGQETQYF. The CDR3 DNA reads TGTGCCAGCAGCTTTGGGCCCGCGGGGCAAGAGACCCAGTACTTC.

J is TRBJ1-1 and V is TRBV18; D gene ambiguous. CDR1 and CDR2 (germline): KGHSH, LQKENI. V was cut by 1 base and J by 5 bases, with 14 bases left in between. The CDR3 spans 15 residues. The chain's CDR3 is CASSPLAGKGTEAFF. The CDR3 bases are TGTGCCAGCTCACCACTGGCGGGGAAGGGAACTGAAGCTTTCTTT. Filled out from reference TRBV18 and TRBJ1-1, the complete variable domain reads NAGVMQNPRHLVRRRGQEARLRCSPMKGHSHVYWYRQLPEEGLKFMVYLQKENIIDESGMPKERFSAEFPKEGPSILRIQQVVRGDSAAYFCASSPLAGKGTEAFFGQGTRLTVV.